This T cell receptor beta chain emerged from a study of chemoradiotherapy in HPV16-positive cancers. For the study at large: Candidate HPV-specific T-cell clones and common TCR motifs came from functional assays in two HPV16-positive patients. The study's findings and limits: The functional HPV-specific definition rests on just a couple of HPV16-positive patients. In HPV16-positive patients, HPV-responsive T-cell expansion tracked better recurrence-free survival.

Repeated repertoire sampling spanned the course of chemoradiotherapy. Libraries were prepared by immunoSEQ multiplex PCR; TCRdb keeps only in-frame clonotypes and omits some of them. The profile shows 6,000 to 8,500 clones, more than 60% of them singletons. Details on this clone: The target antigen is unknown.

The TCR originated in a human donor with HPV-associated anogenital cancer. Collection of the sample occurred from a patient who underwent chemoradiotherapy.

The CDR3 region has the DNA TGTGCCATCAGTAGGGGGACTTACGAAAAGGGGGATACGCAGTATTTT. Translated: CAISRGTYEKGDTQYF. This chain connects TRBV10-3 to TRBJ2-3; D may correspond to TRBD1 or TRBD2 (6 bases each). Germline CDR1 is ENHRY and CDR2 is SYGVKD. This CDR3 is 16 amino acids long. The V gene lost 5 bases and the J gene lost 6 bases, with 21 bases spanning the gap.